These T cell receptor beta chains were read from a single sample in a study of blood T cell repertoires in COVID-19. The repertoire was sequenced with immunoSEQ multiplex PCR; TCRdb's copy has only in-frame clones and lacks some. The sample carries tens of thousands of clones, 89% recorded once. Sequenced sample: peripheral blood. These receptor sequences come from a man in his sixties with active COVID-19. The CDR3 runs from the conserved cysteine through the conserved F or W. The D gene is left open where the match is weak. Rows give clone size only sometimes, using once, few, many, or a class for an expanded clone.

d_gene: TRBD2; abundance: NA; j_gene: TRBJ2-7; v_gene: TRBV9; CDR3aa: CASSPSAGEAYEQYF
d_gene: NA; abundance: NA; j_gene: TRBJ1-1; v_gene: TRBV29-1; CDR3aa: CSVASQGNTEAFF
d_gene: NA; abundance: once; j_gene: TRBJ2-1; v_gene: TRBV10-3; CDR3aa: CAISVTGKDNEQFF
d_gene: NA; abundance: NA; j_gene: TRBJ2-7; v_gene: TRBV6-2/TRBV6-3; CDR3aa: CASRPTGSYEQYF
d_gene: NA; abundance: NA; j_gene: TRBJ2-3; v_gene: TRBV9; CDR3aa: CASSESLYTDTQYF
d_gene: TRBD2; abundance: NA; j_gene: TRBJ2-2; v_gene: TRBV6-5; CDR3aa: CASSFGGRGRPGELFF
d_gene: TRBD1; abundance: NA; j_gene: TRBJ1-2; v_gene: TRBV10-2; CDR3aa: CASSGGYRGQGSGGYTF
d_gene: NA; abundance: once; j_gene: TRBJ2-1; v_gene: TRBV28; CDR3aa: CASSLFGNEQFF
d_gene: TRBD2; abundance: NA; j_gene: TRBJ2-1; v_gene: TRBV7-9; CDR3aa: CASSWTSSYNEQFF
d_gene: TRBD1; abundance: NA; j_gene: TRBJ2-5; v_gene: TRBV6-5; CDR3aa: CASSYSGRGYQETQYF
d_gene: NA; abundance: NA; j_gene: TRBJ1-2; v_gene: TRBV13; CDR3aa: CASSLVGVGRERYGYTF
d_gene: NA; abundance: once; j_gene: TRBJ2-4; v_gene: TRBV12-3/TRBV12-4; CDR3aa: CASSLVQGNIQYF
d_gene: NA; abundance: NA; j_gene: TRBJ2-1; v_gene: TRBV24-1; CDR3aa: CATSDFWGGNEQFF
d_gene: NA; abundance: NA; j_gene: TRBJ2-7; v_gene: TRBV28; CDR3aa: CASSLGGPKYF
d_gene: TRBD1; abundance: NA; j_gene: TRBJ2-7; v_gene: TRBV11-2; CDR3aa: CASSEDRLSYEQYF
d_gene: NA; abundance: NA; j_gene: TRBJ2-7; v_gene: TRBV25-1; CDR3aa: CASSAGSGTYEQYF
d_gene: TRBD1; abundance: NA; j_gene: TRBJ2-3; v_gene: TRBV2; CDR3aa: CASNKGQATDTQYF
d_gene: TRBD2; abundance: NA; j_gene: TRBJ2-1; v_gene: TRBV28; CDR3aa: CASSSGGSYEQFF
d_gene: NA; abundance: once; j_gene: TRBJ2-2; v_gene: TRBV9; CDR3aa: CASSVVSGNSGELFF